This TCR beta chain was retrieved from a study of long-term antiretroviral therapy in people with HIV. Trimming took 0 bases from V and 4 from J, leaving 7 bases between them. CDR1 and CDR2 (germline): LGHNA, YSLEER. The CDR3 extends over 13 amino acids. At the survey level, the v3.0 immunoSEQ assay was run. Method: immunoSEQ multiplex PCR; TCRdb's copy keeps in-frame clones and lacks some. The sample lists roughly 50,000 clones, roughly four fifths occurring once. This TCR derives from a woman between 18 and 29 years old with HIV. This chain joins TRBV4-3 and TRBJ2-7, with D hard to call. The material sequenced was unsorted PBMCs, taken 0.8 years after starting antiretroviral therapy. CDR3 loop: CASSQDLGYEQYF. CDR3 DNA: TGCGCCAGCAGCCAAGATCTCGGGTACGAGCAGTACTTC.